A selection of T cell receptor beta chains follows, all from one sample in a study of cytomegalovirus exposure and HLA in healthy donors. Some clones are missing from TCRdb's copy, which holds only in-frame ones; the method was immunoSEQ multiplex PCR. This table holds about 130,000 clones, 74% found once. Sequenced: PBMCs. Receptor source: a middle-aged man in good health and CMV-seropositive. The CDR3 runs from the conserved cysteine through the conserved F or W. Fields, in order: V gene, clone size, J gene, D gene, CDR3 protein, CDR3 DNA. A D gene is named only where the DNA matches it firmly. Clone size appears in some rows only: once, few, many, or a class for an expanded clone.

v_call: TRBV5-5; clone_size: -; j_call: TRBJ2-6; d_call: -; cdr3_aa: CASSFSRGVSGANVLTF; cdr3_nt: TGTGCCAGCAGCTTTTCCAGGGGAGTCTCTGGGGCCAACGTCCTGACTTTC
v_call: TRBV27; clone_size: -; j_call: TRBJ2-7; d_call: TRBD2; cdr3_aa: CASSLRPSGRAAYEQYF; cdr3_nt: TGTGCCAGCAGTTTACGGCCTAGCGGGAGGGCCGCCTACGAGCAGTACTTC
v_call: TRBV6-1; clone_size: -; j_call: TRBJ2-1; d_call: TRBD2; cdr3_aa: CASSDLTSGVDNEQFF; cdr3_nt: TGTGCCAGCAGTGACTTGACTAGCGGGGTCGACAATGAGCAGTTCTTC
v_call: TRBV2; clone_size: -; j_call: TRBJ2-1; d_call: TRBD2; cdr3_aa: CASSWFRGAYNEQFF; cdr3_nt: TGTGCCAGCAGCTGGTTCCGGGGGGCCTACAATGAGCAGTTCTTC
v_call: TRBV21-1; clone_size: -; j_call: TRBJ2-5; d_call: -; cdr3_aa: CASSKGSRMGETQYF; cdr3_nt: TGTGCCAGCAGCAAAGGTTCTAGGATGGGAGAGACCCAGTACTTC
v_call: TRBV5-4; clone_size: -; j_call: TRBJ1-2; d_call: -; cdr3_aa: CASSLPNTGSYGYTF; cdr3_nt: TGTGCCAGCAGCTTGCCCAATACAGGGAGCTATGGCTACACCTTC
v_call: TRBV29-1; clone_size: -; j_call: TRBJ1-6; d_call: TRBD1; cdr3_aa: CSDSPGTGKNSPLHF; cdr3_nt: TGCAGCGACTCCCCTGGGACAGGGAAAAATTCACCCCTCCACTTT
v_call: TRBV5-1; clone_size: -; j_call: TRBJ1-4; d_call: TRBD1; cdr3_aa: CASSLSTGETTNEKLFF; cdr3_nt: TGTGCCAGCAGCTTATCAACAGGGGAGACAACTAATGAAAAACTGTTTTTT
v_call: TRBV2; clone_size: -; j_call: TRBJ2-1; d_call: TRBD2; cdr3_aa: CASSEWTSGTNEQFF; cdr3_nt: TGTGCCAGCAGTGAATGGACTAGCGGAACCAATGAGCAGTTCTTC
v_call: TRBV28; clone_size: -; j_call: TRBJ2-2; d_call: TRBD1; cdr3_aa: CASSSRKQGAGTGELFF; cdr3_nt: TGTGCCAGCAGTTCACGAAAACAGGGGGCGGGGACCGGGGAGCTGTTTTTT
v_call: TRBV7-2; clone_size: -; j_call: TRBJ2-5; d_call: TRBD1; cdr3_aa: CASKRDREFQETQYF; cdr3_nt: TGTGCCAGCAAGAGGGACAGGGAGTTCCAAGAGACCCAGTACTTC
v_call: TRBV15; clone_size: -; j_call: TRBJ2-4; d_call: TRBD2; cdr3_aa: CATKVSGDLAKNIQYF; cdr3_nt: TGTGCCACCAAAGTGAGCGGGGACCTAGCCAAAAACATTCAGTACTTC
v_call: TRBV6-6; clone_size: few; j_call: TRBJ2-3; d_call: -; cdr3_aa: CASTGLTRTDTQYF; cdr3_nt: TGTGCCAGCACTGGACTTACCCGGACAGATACGCAGTATTTT
v_call: TRBV27; clone_size: -; j_call: TRBJ2-3; d_call: -; cdr3_aa: CASSLFWATDTQYF; cdr3_nt: TGTGCCAGCAGTTTATTTTGGGCGACAGATACGCAGTATTTT
v_call: TRBV5-1; clone_size: few; j_call: TRBJ2-7; d_call: -; cdr3_aa: CASSLPLESEQYF; cdr3_nt: TGCGCCAGCAGCTTGCCTCTGGAGAGCGAGCAGTACTTC
v_call: TRBV11-3; clone_size: -; j_call: TRBJ2-3; d_call: TRBD2; cdr3_aa: CASSLGGSADTQYF; cdr3_nt: TGTGCCAGCAGCTTAGGCGGGAGTGCAGATACGCAGTATTTT
v_call: TRBV5-4; clone_size: -; j_call: TRBJ2-7; d_call: TRBD2; cdr3_aa: CASSGTGLAGESKSYEQYF; cdr3_nt: TGTGCCAGCAGCGGTACGGGACTAGCGGGAGAGTCGAAATCCTACGAGCAGTACTTC
v_call: TRBV29-1; clone_size: -; j_call: TRBJ2-1; d_call: -; cdr3_aa: CSAAQVINEQFF; cdr3_nt: TGCAGCGCGGCACAGGTTATCAATGAGCAGTTCTTC
v_call: TRBV5-5; clone_size: -; j_call: TRBJ1-4; d_call: TRBD1; cdr3_aa: CASSRTHKDRVINEKLFF; cdr3_nt: TGTGCCAGCAGCCGAACTCATAAGGACAGGGTCATTAATGAAAAACTGTTTTTT
v_call: TRBV27; clone_size: -; j_call: TRBJ2-7; d_call: TRBD2; cdr3_aa: CASSLKGTSGSVSEQYF; cdr3_nt: TGTGCCAGCAGTTTAAAGGGTACTAGCGGGAGTGTCTCCGAGCAGTACTTC
v_call: TRBV11-2; clone_size: few; j_call: TRBJ2-1; d_call: -; cdr3_aa: CASSFLLANEQFF; cdr3_nt: TGTGCCAGCAGCTTTCTACTAGCAAATGAGCAGTTCTTC
v_call: TRBV10-3; clone_size: once; j_call: TRBJ2-7; d_call: -; cdr3_aa: CAISESGYYEQYF; cdr3_nt: TGTGCCATCAGTGAGTCCGGTTACTACGAGCAGTACTTC
v_call: TRBV5-4; clone_size: -; j_call: TRBJ2-7; d_call: -; cdr3_aa: CASNQGAGSYEQYF; cdr3_nt: TGTGCCAGCAACCAAGGGGCAGGGTCCTACGAGCAGTACTTC
v_call: TRBV27; clone_size: -; j_call: TRBJ2-7; d_call: -; cdr3_aa: CASSSTPYEQYF; cdr3_nt: TGTGCCAGCAGTTCTACCCCCTACGAGCAGTACTTC
v_call: TRBV20-1; clone_size: -; j_call: TRBJ2-1; d_call: -; cdr3_aa: CSTKRDEQFF; cdr3_nt: TGCAGTACTAAACGGGATGAGCAGTTCTTC
v_call: TRBV5-1; clone_size: -; j_call: TRBJ1-1; d_call: -; cdr3_aa: CASSVQPGRATEAFF; cdr3_nt: TGCGCCAGCAGCGTTCAGCCGGGGAGGGCCACTGAAGCTTTCTTT